This TCR beta chain was captured in a study of long-term antiretroviral therapy in people with HIV. A v3.0 immunoSEQ assay was performed at survey level. TCRdb keeps only in-frame clones here, not all; method: immunoSEQ multiplex PCR. The table includes roughly 35,000 clones, about 93% detected once. The germline V gene encodes CDR1 SGHKS and CDR2 YYEKEE (reference sequence). The CDR3 sequence is 19 residues long. Trimming took 4 bases from V and 4 from J; bases not matched to a gene: 18. This sequence originates from a woman between 45 and 65 years old with HIV. Here the sequenced sample was unsorted PBMCs, taken 5 to 5.5 years after starting antiretroviral therapy. The V and J genes are TRBV5-5 and TRBJ1-3, with 9 bases lining up with TRBD1. CDR3: CASSDGWIQGARGGNTIYF. CDR3 nucleotide sequence: TGTGCCAGCAGCGACGGGTGGATACAGGGGGCGCGTGGGGGAAACACCATATATTTT.